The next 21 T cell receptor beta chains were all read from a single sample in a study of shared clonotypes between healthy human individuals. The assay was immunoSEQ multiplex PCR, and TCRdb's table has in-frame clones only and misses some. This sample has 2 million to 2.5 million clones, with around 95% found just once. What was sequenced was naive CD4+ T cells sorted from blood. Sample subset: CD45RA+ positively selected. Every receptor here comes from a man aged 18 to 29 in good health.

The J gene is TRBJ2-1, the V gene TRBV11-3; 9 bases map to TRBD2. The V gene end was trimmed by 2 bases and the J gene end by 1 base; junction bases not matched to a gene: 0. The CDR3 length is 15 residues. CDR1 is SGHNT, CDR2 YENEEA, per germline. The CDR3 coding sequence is TGTGCCAGCAGCTTAAGCGGGGGGTCCTACAATGAGCAGTTCTTC. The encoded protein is CASSLSGGSYNEQFF. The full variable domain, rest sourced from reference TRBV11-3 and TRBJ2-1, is EAGVVQSPRYKIIEKKQPVAFWCNPISGHNTLYWYLQNLGQGPELLIRYENEEAVDDSQLPKDRFSAERLKGVDSTLKIQPAELGDSAVYLCASSLSGGSYNEQFFGPGTRLTVL.

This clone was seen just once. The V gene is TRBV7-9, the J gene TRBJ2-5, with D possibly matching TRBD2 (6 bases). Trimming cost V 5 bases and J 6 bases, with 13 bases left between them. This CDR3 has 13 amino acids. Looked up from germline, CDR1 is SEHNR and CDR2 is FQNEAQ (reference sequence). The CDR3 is CASSLGSLQTQYF. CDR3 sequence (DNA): TGTGCCAGCAGCCTCGGGAGTCTGCAGACCCAGTACTTC. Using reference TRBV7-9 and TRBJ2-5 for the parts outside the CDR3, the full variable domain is DTGVSQNPRHKITKRGQNVTFRCDPISEHNRLYWYRQTLGQGPEFLTYFQNEAQLEKSRLLSDRFSAERPKGSFSTLEIQRTEQGDSAMYLCASSLGSLQTQYFGPGTRLLVL.

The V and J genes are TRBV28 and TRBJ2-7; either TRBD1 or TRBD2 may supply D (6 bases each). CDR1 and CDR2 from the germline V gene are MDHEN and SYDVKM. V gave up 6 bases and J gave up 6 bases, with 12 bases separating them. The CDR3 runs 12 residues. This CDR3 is CASSGGRAEQYF. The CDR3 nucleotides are TGTGCCAGCAGCGGGGGCAGGGCCGAGCAGTACTTC.

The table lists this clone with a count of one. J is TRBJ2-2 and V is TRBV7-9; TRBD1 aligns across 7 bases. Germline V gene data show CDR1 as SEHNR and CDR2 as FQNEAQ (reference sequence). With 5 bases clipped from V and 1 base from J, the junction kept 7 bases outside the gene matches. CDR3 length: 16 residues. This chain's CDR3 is CASSQRTGENTGELFF. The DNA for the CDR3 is TGTGCCAGCAGCCAGAGGACAGGTGAGAACACCGGGGAGCTGTTTTTT.

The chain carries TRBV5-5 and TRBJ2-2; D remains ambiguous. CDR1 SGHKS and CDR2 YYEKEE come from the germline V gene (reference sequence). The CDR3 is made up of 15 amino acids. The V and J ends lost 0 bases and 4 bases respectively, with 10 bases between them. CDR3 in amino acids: CASSLGSTGTGELFF. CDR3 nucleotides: TGTGCCAGCAGCTTGGGGAGTACTGGCACCGGGGAGCTGTTTTTT.

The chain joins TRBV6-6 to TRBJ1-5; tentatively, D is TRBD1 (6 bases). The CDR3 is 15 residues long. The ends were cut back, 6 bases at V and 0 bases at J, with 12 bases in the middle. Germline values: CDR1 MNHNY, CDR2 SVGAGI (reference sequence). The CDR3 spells CASRRDTISNQPQHF. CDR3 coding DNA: TGTGCCAGCAGGCGGGACACTATTAGCAATCAGCCCCAGCATTTT.

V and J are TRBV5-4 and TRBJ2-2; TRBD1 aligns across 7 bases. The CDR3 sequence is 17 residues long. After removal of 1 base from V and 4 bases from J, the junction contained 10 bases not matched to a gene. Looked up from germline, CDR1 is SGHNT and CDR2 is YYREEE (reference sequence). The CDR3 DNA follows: TGTGCCAGCAGCTTGAAGGGGGCGCCAGGCGGCACCGGGGAGCTGTTTTTT. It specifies CASSLKGAPGGTGELFF.

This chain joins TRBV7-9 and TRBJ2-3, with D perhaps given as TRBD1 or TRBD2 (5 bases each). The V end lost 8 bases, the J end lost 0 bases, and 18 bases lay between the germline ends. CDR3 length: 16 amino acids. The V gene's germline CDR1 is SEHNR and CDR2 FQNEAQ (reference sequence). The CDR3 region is CASSFYGARSTDTQYF. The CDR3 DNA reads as TGTGCCAGCTCTTTCTACGGGGCTCGGAGCACAGATACGCAGTATTTT.

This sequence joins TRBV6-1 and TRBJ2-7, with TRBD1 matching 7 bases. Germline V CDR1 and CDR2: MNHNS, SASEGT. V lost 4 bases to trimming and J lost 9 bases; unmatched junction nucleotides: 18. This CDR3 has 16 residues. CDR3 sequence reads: CASSARETGWPRGQYF. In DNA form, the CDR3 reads TGTGCCAGCAGTGCCAGAGAGACAGGGTGGCCCAGGGGGCAGTACTTC.

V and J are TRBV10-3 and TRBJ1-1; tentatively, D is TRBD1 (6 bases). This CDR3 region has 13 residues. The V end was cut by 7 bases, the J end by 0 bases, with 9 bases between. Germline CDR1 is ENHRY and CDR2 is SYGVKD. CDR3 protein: CAITPGVNTEAFF. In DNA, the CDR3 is TGTGCCATCACCCCAGGGGTGAACACTGAAGCTTTCTTT.

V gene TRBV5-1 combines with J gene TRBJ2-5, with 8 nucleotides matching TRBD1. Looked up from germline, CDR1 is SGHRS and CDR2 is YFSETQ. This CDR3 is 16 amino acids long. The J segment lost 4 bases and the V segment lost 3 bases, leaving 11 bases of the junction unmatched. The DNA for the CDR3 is TGCGCCAGCAGCTACAGAGCAGGGACAGGTATAGAGACCCAGTACTTC. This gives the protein CASSYRAGTGIETQYF.

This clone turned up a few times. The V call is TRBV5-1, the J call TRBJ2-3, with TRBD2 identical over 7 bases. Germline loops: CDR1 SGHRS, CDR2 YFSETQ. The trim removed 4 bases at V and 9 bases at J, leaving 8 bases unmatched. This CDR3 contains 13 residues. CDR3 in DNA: TGCGCCAGCAGCAGTCAAAGGGGAGGGACGCAGTATTTT. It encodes CASSSQRGGTQYF.

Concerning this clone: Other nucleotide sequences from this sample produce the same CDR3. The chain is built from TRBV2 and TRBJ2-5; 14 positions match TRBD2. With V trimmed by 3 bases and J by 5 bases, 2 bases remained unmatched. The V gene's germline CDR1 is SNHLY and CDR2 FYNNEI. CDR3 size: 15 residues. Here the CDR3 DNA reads TGTGCCAGCAGTGACGGGACTAGCGGGGGCGAGACCCAGTACTTC. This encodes CASSDGTSGGETQYF.

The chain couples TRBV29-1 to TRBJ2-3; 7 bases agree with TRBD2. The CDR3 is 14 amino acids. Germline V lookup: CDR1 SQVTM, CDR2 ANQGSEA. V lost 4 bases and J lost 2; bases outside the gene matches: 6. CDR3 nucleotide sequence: TGCAGCGTTGCCCCAGCGGGGCTCACAGATACGCAGTATTTT. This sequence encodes CSVAPAGLTDTQYF.

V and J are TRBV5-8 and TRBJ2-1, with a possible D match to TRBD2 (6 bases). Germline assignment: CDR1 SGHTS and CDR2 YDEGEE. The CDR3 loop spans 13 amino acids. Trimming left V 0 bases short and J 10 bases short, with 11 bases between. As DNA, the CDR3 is TGTGCCAGCAGCTTGGCCAGGGCGGGGGAGCAGTTCTTC. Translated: CASSLARAGEQFF. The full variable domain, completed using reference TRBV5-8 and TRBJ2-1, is EAGVTQSPTHLIKTRGQQATLRCSPISGHTSVYWYQQALGLGLQFLLWYDEGEERNRGNFPPRFSGRQFPNYSSELNVNALELEDSALYLCASSLARAGEQFFGPGTRLTVL.

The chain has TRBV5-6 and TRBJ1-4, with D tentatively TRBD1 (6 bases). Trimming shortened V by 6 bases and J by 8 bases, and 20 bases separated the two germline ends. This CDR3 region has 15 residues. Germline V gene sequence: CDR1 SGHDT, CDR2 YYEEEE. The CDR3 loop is CASNERKIQGEKLFF. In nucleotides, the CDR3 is TGTGCCAGCAACGAACGTAAAATACAGGGAGAAAAACTGTTTTTT.

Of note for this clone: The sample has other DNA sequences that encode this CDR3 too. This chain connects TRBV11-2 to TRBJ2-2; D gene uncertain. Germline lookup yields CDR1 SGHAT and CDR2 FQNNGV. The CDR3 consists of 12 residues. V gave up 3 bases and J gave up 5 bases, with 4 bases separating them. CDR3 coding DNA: TGTGCCAGCAGCTTCCTAACCGGGGAGCTGTTTTTT. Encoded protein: CASSFLTGELFF.

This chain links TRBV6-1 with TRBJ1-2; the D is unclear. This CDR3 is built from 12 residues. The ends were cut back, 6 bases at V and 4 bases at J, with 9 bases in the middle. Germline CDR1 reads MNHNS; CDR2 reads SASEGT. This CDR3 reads CASRLQLYGYTF. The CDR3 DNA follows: TGTGCCAGCAGGTTACAGCTCTATGGCTACACCTTC.

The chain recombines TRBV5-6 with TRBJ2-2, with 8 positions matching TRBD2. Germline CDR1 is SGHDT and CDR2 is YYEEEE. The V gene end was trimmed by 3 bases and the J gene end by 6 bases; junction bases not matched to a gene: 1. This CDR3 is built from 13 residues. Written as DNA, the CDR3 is TGTGCCAGCAGCTGGGGACTAGCCGGGGAGCTGTTTTTT. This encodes CASSWGLAGELFF.

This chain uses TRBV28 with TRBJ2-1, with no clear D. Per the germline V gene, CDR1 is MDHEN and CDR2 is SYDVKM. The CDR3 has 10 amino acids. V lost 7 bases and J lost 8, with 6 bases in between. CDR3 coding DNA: TGTGCCAGCACTGGCCATGAGCAGTTCTTC. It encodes CASTGHEQFF. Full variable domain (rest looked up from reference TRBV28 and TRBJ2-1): DVKVTQSSRYLVKRTGEKVFLECVQDMDHENMFWYRQDPGLGLRLIYFSYDVKMKEKGDIPEGYSVSREKKERFSLILESASTNQTSMYLCASTGHEQFFGPGTRLTVL.

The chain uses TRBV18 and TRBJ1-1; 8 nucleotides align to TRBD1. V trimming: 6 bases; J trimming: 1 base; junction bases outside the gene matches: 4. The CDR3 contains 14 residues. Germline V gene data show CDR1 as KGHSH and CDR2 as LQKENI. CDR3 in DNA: TGTGCCAGCTCGCAGGGGGCAGGGAACACTGAAGCTTTCTTT. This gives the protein CASSQGAGNTEAFF.